This T cell receptor beta chain was found in a study of blood T cell repertoires in COVID-19. About the study: The study drew acute and convalescent COVID-19 samples from the United States, Italy and Spain.

Everyone who took part was roughly 18 to 89 years old, and they came from 20 to 25 US areas. Up to 2 weeks before entering the study, exposed participants had met a COVID-19 case. How the authors handled the data: Reference gene primer amplification in the assay estimated nucleated cell counts. TCRdb's copy holds only in-frame clones and misses some; the assay was immunoSEQ multiplex PCR. The V and J calls and clone size come from that table; D and trimming were worked out from the DNA. The sample yields some 320,000 clones, about 85% seen once. The V segment lost 6 bases and the J segment 3 bases; nucleotides outside the gene matches: 7. This CDR3 has 14 residues. CDR1 MNHEY and CDR2 SVGEGT come from the germline V gene.

This clonotype was sampled from a woman aged 25 to 39 who had been exposed to COVID-19. Material for sequencing was PBMCs or T cells enriched from blood (not recorded which). This chain connects TRBV6-2 or TRBV6-3 to TRBJ2-5; 7 bases align to TRBD1. DNA of the CDR3: TGTGCCAGCAGCCTAGTCGGGACAGAAGAGACCCAGTACTTC. It codes for CASSLVGTEETQYF.